This is a list of T cell receptor beta chains from one sample in a study of resident and recirculating memory T cells in vitiligo. The protocol was immunoSEQ multiplex PCR, while the TCRdb copy is restricted to in-frame clones and leaves out a portion. The profile shows some 70,000 clones, 90% to 95% of them singletons. Sequenced input: blood. These receptors were obtained from a male donor with vitiligo. CDR3s include the opening cysteine and the closing phenylalanine or tryptophan.

TRBV4-2	TRBJ2-5	CASSQGQGMGTQYF
TRBV5-1	TRBJ1-6	CASSLRQGNNSPLHF
TRBV6-6	TRBJ2-7	CASSTGGQGKGEQYF
TRBV28	TRBJ1-2	CASTPGFRYGYTF
TRBV10-2	TRBJ2-1	CASSFIRENEQFF
TRBV10-3	TRBJ2-7	CAISTVRDKGEQYF
TRBV7-2	TRBJ2-1	CASRGPGQFYNEQFF
TRBV7-2	TRBJ2-2	CASSPASAINTGELFF
TRBV7-8	TRBJ2-7	CASSDWTGRSSYEQYF
TRBV5-6	TRBJ1-1	CASSFVTGDTEAFF
TRBV7-2	TRBJ1-4	CASSFDSGGEKLFF
TRBV5-6	TRBJ1-2	CASSTQHINYGYTF
TRBV12-5	TRBJ2-7	CASGLVSLRGGEQYF
TRBV5-6	TRBJ1-3	CASSFKESSGNTIYF
TRBV7-9	TRBJ1-2	CASSLRSGTGGDYGYTF
TRBV5-1	TRBJ2-7	CASSLAEGVGGEQYF
TRBV2	TRBJ1-3	CASSDGGQYSGNTIYF
TRBV5-1	TRBJ1-1	CASSFSGGLGDTEAFF
TRBV27	TRBJ2-1	CASSGTPNNEQFF
TRBV10-3	TRBJ2-1	CAISESPSSYNEQFF
TRBV7-2	TRBJ2-7	CASSLVPSSYEQYF
TRBV15	TRBJ1-6	CATSRDLAGGNSPLHF
TRBV5-1	TRBJ2-7	CASSVVTWGDEQYF
TRBV27	TRBJ1-3	CASSSMLGGPSGNTIYF
TRBV5-8	TRBJ1-3	CASSLRGQGYSGNTIYF
TRBV30	TRBJ2-2	CAWRETGAPGELFF
TRBV30	TRBJ2-7	CAWKTGTVSEQYF
TRBV12-5	TRBJ2-3	CASGPPTSRSTDTQYF
TRBV21-1	TRBJ2-1	CASSNPGQLRDEQFF
TRBV6-1	TRBJ2-5	CASRGTASKEAQYF
TRBV5-4	TRBJ2-3	CASSIGTPTQYF
TRBV2	TRBJ1-2	CASSEGAGAHSYGYTF
TRBV7-8	TRBJ1-2	CASSFYRGEDGYTF
TRBV9	TRBJ2-2	CASSPSGGAAGELFF
TRBV6-5	TRBJ2-5	CASSYQRGAQETQYF
TRBV4-2	TRBJ2-3	CASSQSRQVNTDTQYF
TRBV7-6	TRBJ1-3	CASSSTGKSGNTIYF
TRBV6-5	TRBJ2-2	CASSSGQLIDTGELFF
TRBV13	TRBJ2-7	CASSLAGGIYEQYF